Presented here are 14 T cell receptor beta chains from one specimen sequenced in a study of blood T cell repertoires in COVID-19. Sequencing used immunoSEQ multiplex PCR; TCRdb keeps in-frame clones, though not all of them. Of roughly 230,000 clones in the sample, roughly 88% were seen once. Material for sequencing was peripheral blood. The origin of the receptors is a man in his forties with acute or convalescent COVID-19.

The rearrangement joins TRBV12-3 or TRBV12-4 to TRBJ2-1; D unclear. The CDR3 length is 12 residues. V lost 3 bases, J lost 3 bases, and 3 bases lay in between. The CDR3 DNA follows: TGTGCCAGCAGTTTTAACTACAATGAGCAGTTCTTC. Residues: CASSFNYNEQFF.

The count of this clone is one. The chain has TRBV5-1 and TRBJ1-2; TRBD1 matches 8 bases. From germline, CDR1 is SGHRS and CDR2 YFSETQ. The V gene end was trimmed by 3 bases and the J gene end by 14 bases; junction bases not matched to a gene: 12. This CDR3 is built from 13 residues. The CDR3 nucleotides are TGCGCCAGCAGCTCGAACGGACAGGGAGCGAGGACCTTC. This sequence encodes CASSSNGQGARTF.

This chain joins TRBV11-3 and TRBJ2-1, with D perhaps matching TRBD2 (5 bases). The V gene's germline CDR1 is SGHNT and CDR2 YENEEA. The CDR3 has 14 amino acids. Trimming pared 0 bases from V and 7 bases from J, leaving 10 bases between. CDR3 nucleotides: TGTGCCAGCAGCTTAGATAGCGACGGGAATGAGCAGTTCTTC. Translated, it gives CASSLDSDGNEQFF.

The V call is TRBV7-9, the J call TRBJ2-1; 10 bases fit TRBD1. CDR3 length equals 17 residues. V shed 5 bases, J shed 6 bases, and the junction held 13 bases outside the gene matches. Germline V gene sequence: CDR1 SEHNR, CDR2 FQNEAQ (reference sequence). The CDR3 DNA sequence: TGTGCCAGCAGCGCACGAACCGGGACAGGGGTTTCCAATGAGCAGTTCTTC. Translated, it gives CASSARTGTGVSNEQFF.

This sequence joins TRBV10-3 and TRBJ1-1; D remains unclear. Germline CDR1 is ENHRY and CDR2 is SYGVKD. The length of the CDR3 is 14 residues. V was cut by 10 bases and J by 5 bases, with 20 bases left in between. The CDR3 region has the DNA TGTGCCACGACTGCAAGATTCGGAGGGACTGAAGCTTTCTTT. It translates to CATTARFGGTEAFF.

In this sample, this clone turned up a few times. The chain couples TRBV7-2 to TRBJ2-1; no reliable D call. Germline CDR1 SGHTA, CDR2 FQGNSA. CDR3 size: 15 residues. Trimming took 5 bases from V and 1 from J, leaving 12 bases between them. CDR3 residues: CASSPEVSSYNEQFF. In nucleotides, the CDR3 is TGTGCCAGCAGCCCCGAGGTATCTTCCTACAATGAGCAGTTCTTC.

The chain recombines TRBV6-2 or TRBV6-3 with TRBJ1-2; 10 nucleotides line up with TRBD1. Losses at the gene ends were 7 bases for V and 5 bases for J; bases not matched to a gene: 7. Germline V CDR1 and CDR2: MNHEY, SVGEGT. The CDR3 is made up of 14 amino acids. The CDR3 coding sequence is TGTGCCAGCACCCCGCCGGGACAGGGGTATGGCTACACCTTC. Residues: CASTPPGQGYGYTF.

A few counts support this clone. The V call is TRBV11-2, the J call TRBJ1-1; 9 bases are a match to TRBD1. The V gene's germline CDR1 is SGHAT and CDR2 FQNNGV. V lost 1 base and J lost 2; bases outside the gene matches: 2. This CDR3 is 15 amino acids long. The CDR3 sequence is CASSLAGQGNTEAFF. The CDR3 coding sequence is TGTGCCAGCAGCTTAGCGGGACAGGGAAACACTGAAGCTTTCTTT. The whole variable domain, remainder taken from reference TRBV11-2 and TRBJ1-1, is EAGVAQSPRYKIIEKRQSVAFWCNPISGHATLYWYQQILGQGPKLLIQFQNNGVVDDSQLPKDRFSAERLKGVDSTLKIQPAKLEDSAVYLCASSLAGQGNTEAFFGQGTRLTVV.

This clone was counted only a few times. The V gene is TRBV5-1, the J gene TRBJ2-2; 11 positions agree with TRBD1. The CDR3 extends over 17 amino acids. After removal of 5 bases from V and 1 base from J, the junction contained 7 bases not matched to a gene. CDR1 and CDR2 (germline): SGHRS, YFSETQ. The CDR3 here is CASREDRGRLNTGELFF. The CDR3 bases are TGCGCCAGCAGAGAGGACAGGGGGCGTTTGAACACCGGGGAGCTGTTTTTT.

The chain employs TRBV29-1 and TRBJ1-1; 8 nucleotides match TRBD1. The CDR3 length is 15 residues. The germline V gene encodes CDR1 SQVTM and CDR2 ANQGSEA. The J segment lost 1 base and the V segment lost 2 bases, leaving 6 bases of the junction unmatched. In DNA, the CDR3 is TGCAGCGTTGAAAGGAGACAGGGGCCGAACACTGAAGCTTTCTTT. Translation: CSVERRQGPNTEAFF.

The rearrangement links TRBV15 to TRBJ2-1, with TRBD2 identical over 7 bases. Trimming cost V 5 bases and J 5 bases; bases outside gene matches: 9. The CDR3 totals 15 residues. Germline V gene sequence: CDR1 LNHNV, CDR2 YYDKDF (reference sequence). The CDR3 loop reads CATSGPQLANNEQFF. The DNA of the CDR3 is TGTGCCACCAGCGGCCCTCAACTAGCGAACAATGAGCAGTTCTTC.

A single count supports this clone. This chain connects TRBV12-5 to TRBJ1-4; D not certain. The ends were cut back, 0 bases at V and 3 bases at J, with 11 bases in the middle. The CDR3 spans 16 residues. Germline CDR1 and CDR2: LGHNT and FRNRAP. The CDR3 loop is CASGLVEGGSNEKLFF. The CDR3 DNA is TGTGCTAGTGGTTTGGTGGAGGGAGGTTCTAATGAAAAACTGTTTTTT.

The chain employs TRBV18 and TRBJ2-1; the D gene is possibly TRBD2 (6 bases). The V and J ends lost 1 base and 0 bases respectively, with 10 bases between them. The CDR3 is 16 residues long. Germline values: CDR1 KGHSH, CDR2 LQKENI. The chain's CDR3 is CASSPQDGGSYNEQFF. In nucleotides, the CDR3 is TGTGCCAGCTCACCACAAGACGGGGGCTCCTACAATGAGCAGTTCTTC.

The rearrangement joins TRBV30 to TRBJ2-7, with a tentative D call TRBD1 (6 bases). The CDR3 length is 13 residues. V lost 5 bases and J lost 6, with 17 bases in between. CDR1 and CDR2 (germline): GTSNPN, SVGIG (reference sequence). CDR3: CAWGPGQPGEQYF. In DNA, the CDR3 is TGTGCCTGGGGTCCCGGACAGCCCGGCGAGCAGTACTTC.